A single sample gave rise to the 2 T cell receptor beta chains below, sequenced in a study of T cells in Graves' hyperthyroidism and ophthalmopathy. Amplification of TCR beta CDR3 regions was performed using RNA transcripts as template. Primed by the HTBI set, a first-round RT-PCR was run on the TCR CDR3. TCRdb re-analysed the multiplex PCR reads in MiXCR, keeping a single row per CDR3 protein. The sample holds hundreds of thousands of distinct CDR3 sequences, more than 15% seen once. Material: blood. The source of these receptors is a woman aged 18-29 years with Graves' ophthalmopathy.

This chain joins TRBV30 and TRBJ1-3; D is undetermined. V lost 0 bases and J 0 bases, leaving 9 bases between the germline ends. Germline V gene sequence: CDR1 GTSNPN, CDR2 SVGIG (reference sequence). The CDR3 totals 15 residues. Here the CDR3 reads CAWSVTRNSGNTIYF. The CDR3 DNA sequence: TGTGCCTGGAGTGTAACACGGAACTCTGGAAACACCATATATTTT.

This clonotype was observed a single time. The CDR3 DNA is TGTGCCAGCAGCTGGGATACAGCCCCCCAAGAGACCCAGTACTTC. Protein product: CASSWDTAPQETQYF. The chain combines TRBV5-6 with TRBJ2-5, with D uncertain. The V gene lost 3 bases and the J gene lost 1 base, with 13 bases spanning the gap. Germline lookup yields CDR1 SGHDT and CDR2 YYEEEE. The CDR3 totals 15 residues.